The clone carrying this T cell receptor beta chain was seen many times. Antigen: not known. These data come from a study of T-cell reconstitution after alpha-beta-depleted transplantation in children. The CDR3 is 13 amino acids. The germline gives CDR1 SGHNT, CDR2 YYREEE (reference sequence). V shed 2 bases and J shed 4 bases, with 6 bases lying between them. This sample's TCRbeta library carried unique molecular identifier barcodes. TCRdb itself ran the PCR reads through MiXCR, one entry per CDR3 protein. The table shows roughly 30,000 distinct CDR3 sequences, with around 7% occurring only once. Study outcomes and limitations: Among T cells one year after transplant, newly produced cells accounted for most counts and diversity. Reportedly, alpha-beta T cells present about two months post-transplant originated from several hundred expanded clones of graft origin.

This TCR was sampled from a child younger than two who had a stem cell transplant for acute myeloid leukemia, so the T cells may come from the graft donor. Sequenced material: peripheral blood, taken 60 days after TCRalphabeta/CD19-depleted stem cell transplant. The V gene is TRBV5-4, the J gene TRBJ2-2; unclear D gene. The CDR3 sequence: CASSFYGTGELFF. The CDR3, as DNA: TGTGCCAGCAGCTTCTACGGCACCGGGGAGCTGTTTTTT. Drawing the rest from reference TRBV5-4 and TRBJ2-2, the complete variable domain is ETGVTQSPTHLIKTRGQQVTLRCSSQSGHNTVSWYQQALGQGPQFIFQYYREEENGRGNFPPRFSGLQFPNYSSELNVNALELDDSALYLCASSFYGTGELFFGEGSRLTVL.